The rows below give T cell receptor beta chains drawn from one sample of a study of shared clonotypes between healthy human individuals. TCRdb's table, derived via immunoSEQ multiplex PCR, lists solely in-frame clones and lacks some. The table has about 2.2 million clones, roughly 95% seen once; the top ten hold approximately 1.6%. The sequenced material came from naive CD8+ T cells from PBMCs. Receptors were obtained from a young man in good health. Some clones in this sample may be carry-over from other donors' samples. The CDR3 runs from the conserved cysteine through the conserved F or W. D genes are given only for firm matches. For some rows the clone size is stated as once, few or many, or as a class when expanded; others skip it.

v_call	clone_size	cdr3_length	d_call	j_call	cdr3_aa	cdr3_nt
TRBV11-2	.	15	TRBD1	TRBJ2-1	CASSPRDRVYNEQFF	TGTGCCAGTTCCCCCCGGGACAGGGTATACAATGAGCAGTTCTTC
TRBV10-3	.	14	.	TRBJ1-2	CAISENGGSYGYTF	TGTGCCATCAGTGAGAATGGGGGGTCGTATGGCTACACCTTC
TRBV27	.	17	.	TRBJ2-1	CASSLYFAGSSYNEQFF	TGTGCCAGCAGTTTATACTTTGCGGGTAGCTCCTACAATGAGCAGTTCTTC
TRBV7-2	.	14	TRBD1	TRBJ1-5	CASSLGQGRRPQHF	TGTGCCAGCAGCCTAGGACAGGGGAGGAGGCCCCAGCATTTT
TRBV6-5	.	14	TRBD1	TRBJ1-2	CASSSQTGSYGYTF	TGTGCCAGCAGTTCACAGACAGGGTCTTATGGCTACACCTTC
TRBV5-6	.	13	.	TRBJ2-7	CASSGGISYEQYF	TGTGCCAGCAGCGGGGGCATTTCCTACGAGCAGTACTTC
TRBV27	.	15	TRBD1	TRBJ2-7	CASSSLSQGAYEQYF	TGTGCCAGCAGTTCCCTTAGCCAGGGGGCCTACGAGCAGTACTTC
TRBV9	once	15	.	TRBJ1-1	CASSPMSWSNTEAFF	TGTGCCAGCAGCCCAATGTCGTGGAGTAACACTGAAGCTTTCTTT
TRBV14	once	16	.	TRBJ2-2	CASSLYRGRNTGELFF	TGTGCCAGCAGCCTCTACCGGGGAAGGAACACCGGGGAGCTGTTTTTT
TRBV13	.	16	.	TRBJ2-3	CASSLPPGGDTDTQYF	TGTGCCAGCAGCCTCCCTCCAGGCGGGGACACAGATACGCAGTATTTT
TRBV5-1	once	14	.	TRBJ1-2	CASRTGEEDYGYTF	TGCGCCAGCAGGACAGGAGAGGAAGACTATGGCTACACCTTC
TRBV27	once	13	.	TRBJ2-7	CASSPGATYEQYF	TGTGCCAGCAGTCCCGGGGCCACCTACGAGCAGTACTTC
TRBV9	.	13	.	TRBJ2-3	CASSPGFTDTQYF	TGTGCCAGCAGCCCAGGGTTCACAGATACGCAGTATTTT
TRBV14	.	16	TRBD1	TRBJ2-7	CASSQGTGTVRFEQYF	TGTGCCAGCAGCCAAGGAACCGGGACAGTCCGGTTCGAGCAGTACTTC
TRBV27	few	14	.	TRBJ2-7	CASSRWGTLYEQYF	TGTGCCAGCAGCCGCTGGGGGACCCTCTACGAGCAGTACTTC
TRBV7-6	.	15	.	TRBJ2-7	CASSLGGGPNYEQYF	TGTGCCAGCAGCTTAGGCGGAGGGCCCAACTACGAGCAGTACTTC
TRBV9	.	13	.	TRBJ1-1	CASSVWLGSEAFF	TGTGCCAGCAGCGTCTGGCTCGGGTCTGAAGCTTTCTTT
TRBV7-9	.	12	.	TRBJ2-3	CAYAGSTDTQYF	TGTGCCTACGCGGGGAGCACAGATACGCAGTATTTT
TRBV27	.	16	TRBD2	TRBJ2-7	CASSPQIWVAGDEQYF	TGTGCCAGCAGTCCCCAAATTTGGGTGGCGGGGGACGAGCAGTACTTC
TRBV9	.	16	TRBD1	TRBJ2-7	CASSSTRDRGPYEQYF	TGTGCCAGCAGCAGCACCCGGGACAGGGGGCCCTACGAGCAGTACTTC
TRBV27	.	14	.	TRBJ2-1	CASSLMRNYNEQFF	TGTGCCAGCAGTTTAATGCGGAATTACAATGAGCAGTTCTTC
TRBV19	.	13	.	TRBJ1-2	CASSGQGGYGYTF	TGTGCCAGTAGTGGGCAGGGAGGCTATGGCTACACCTTC
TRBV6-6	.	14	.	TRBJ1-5	CASSVTGSNQPQHF	TGTGCCAGTTCAGTGACGGGTAGCAATCAGCCCCAGCATTTT
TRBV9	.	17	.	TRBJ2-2	CASSVGVAVLNTGELFF	TGTGCCAGCAGCGTCGGGGTAGCGGTATTAAACACCGGGGAGCTGTTTTTT
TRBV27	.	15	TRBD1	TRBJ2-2	CASSSGTVSTGELFF	TGTGCCAGCAGTTCCGGGACAGTGAGCACCGGGGAGCTGTTTTTT
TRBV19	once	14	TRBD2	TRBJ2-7	CASSISLAGVEQYF	TGTGCCAGTAGTATTTCGCTAGCGGGAGTCGAGCAGTACTTC
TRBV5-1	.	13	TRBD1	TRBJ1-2	CASSEGTDYGYTF	TGCGCCAGCAGCGAAGGGACAGACTATGGCTACACCTTC
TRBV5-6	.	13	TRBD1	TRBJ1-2	CASSLGGGGGYTF	TGTGCCAGCAGCTTGGGAGGGGGCGGTGGCTACACCTTC